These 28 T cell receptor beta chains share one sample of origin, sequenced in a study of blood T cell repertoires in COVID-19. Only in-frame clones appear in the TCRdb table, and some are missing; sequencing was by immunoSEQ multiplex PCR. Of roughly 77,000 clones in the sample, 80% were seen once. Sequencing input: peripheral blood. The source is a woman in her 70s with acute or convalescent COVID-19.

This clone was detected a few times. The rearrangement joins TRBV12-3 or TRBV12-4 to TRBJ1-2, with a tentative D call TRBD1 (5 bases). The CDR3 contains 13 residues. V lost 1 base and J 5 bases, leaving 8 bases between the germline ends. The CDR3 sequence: CASSLGREYGYTF. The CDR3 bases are TGTGCCAGCAGTTTAGGCAGGGAATATGGCTACACCTTC.

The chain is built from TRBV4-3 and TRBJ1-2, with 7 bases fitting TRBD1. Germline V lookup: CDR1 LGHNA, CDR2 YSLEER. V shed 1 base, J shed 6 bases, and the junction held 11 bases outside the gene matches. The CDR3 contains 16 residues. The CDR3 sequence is CASSQVYDRAIDGYTF. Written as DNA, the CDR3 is TGCGCCAGCAGCCAAGTGTACGACAGGGCAATAGATGGCTACACCTTC.

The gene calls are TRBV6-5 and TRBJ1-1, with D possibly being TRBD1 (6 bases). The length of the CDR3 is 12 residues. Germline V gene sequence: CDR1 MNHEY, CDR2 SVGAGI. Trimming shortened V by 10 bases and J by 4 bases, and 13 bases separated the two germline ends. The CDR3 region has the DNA TGTGCCACTTTACAGGGCGGCACTGAAGCTTTCTTT. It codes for CATLQGGTEAFF.

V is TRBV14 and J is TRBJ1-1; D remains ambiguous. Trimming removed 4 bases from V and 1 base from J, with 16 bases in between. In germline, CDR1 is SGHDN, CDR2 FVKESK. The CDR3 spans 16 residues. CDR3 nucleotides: TGTGCCAGCAGCCTGGCCGACGGGCGGGGGAACACTGAAGCTTTCTTT. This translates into CASSLADGRGNTEAFF.

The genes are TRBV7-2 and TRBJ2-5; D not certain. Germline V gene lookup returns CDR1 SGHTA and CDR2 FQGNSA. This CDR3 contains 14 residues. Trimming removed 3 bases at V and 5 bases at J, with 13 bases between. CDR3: CASSFPTARETQYF. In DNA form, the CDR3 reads TGTGCCAGCAGCTTCCCGACCGCTAGGGAGACCCAGTACTTC.

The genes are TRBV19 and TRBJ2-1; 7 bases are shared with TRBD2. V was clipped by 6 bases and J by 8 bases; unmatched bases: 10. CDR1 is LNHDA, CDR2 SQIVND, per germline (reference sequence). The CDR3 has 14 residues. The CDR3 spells CASRSGGSEDEQFF. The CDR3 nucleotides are TGTGCCAGTAGGTCCGGCGGGAGTGAGGATGAGCAGTTCTTC. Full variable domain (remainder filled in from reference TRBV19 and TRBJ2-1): DGGITQSPKYLFRKEGQNVTLSCEQNLNHDAMYWYRQDPGQGLRLIYYSQIVNDFQKGDIAEGYSVSREKKESFPLTVTSAQKNPTAFYLCASRSGGSEDEQFFGPGTRLTVL.

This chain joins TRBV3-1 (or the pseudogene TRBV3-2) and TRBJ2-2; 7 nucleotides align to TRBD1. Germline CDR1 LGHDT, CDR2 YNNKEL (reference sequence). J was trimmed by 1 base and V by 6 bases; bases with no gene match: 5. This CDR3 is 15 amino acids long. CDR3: CASRPGQMNTGELFF. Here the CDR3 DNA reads TGTGCCAGCAGACCGGGACAGATGAACACCGGGGAGCTGTTTTTT.

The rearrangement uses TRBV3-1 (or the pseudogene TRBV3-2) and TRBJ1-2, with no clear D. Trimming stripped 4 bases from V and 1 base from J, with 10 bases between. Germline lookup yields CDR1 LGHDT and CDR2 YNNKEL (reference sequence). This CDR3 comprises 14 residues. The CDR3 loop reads CASSPLRSNYGYTF. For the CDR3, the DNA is TGTGCCAGCAGCCCCCTCCGGAGTAACTATGGCTACACCTTC.

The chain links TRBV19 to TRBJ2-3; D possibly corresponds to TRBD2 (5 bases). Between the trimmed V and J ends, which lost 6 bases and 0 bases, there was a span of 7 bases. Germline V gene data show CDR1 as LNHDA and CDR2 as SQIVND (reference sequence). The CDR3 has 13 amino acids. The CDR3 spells CASSGDSTDTQYF. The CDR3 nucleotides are TGTGCCAGTAGCGGGGATAGCACAGATACGCAGTATTTT.

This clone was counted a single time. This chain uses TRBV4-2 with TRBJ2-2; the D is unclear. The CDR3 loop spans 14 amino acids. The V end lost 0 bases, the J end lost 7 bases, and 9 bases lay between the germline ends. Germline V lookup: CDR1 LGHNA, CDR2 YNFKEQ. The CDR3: CASSQDAWLGELFF. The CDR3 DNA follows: TGTGCCAGCAGCCAAGATGCATGGCTCGGGGAGCTGTTTTTT.

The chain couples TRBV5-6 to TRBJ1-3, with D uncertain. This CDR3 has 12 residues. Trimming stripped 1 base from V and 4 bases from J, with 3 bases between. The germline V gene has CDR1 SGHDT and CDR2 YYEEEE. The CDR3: CASSLPGNTIYF. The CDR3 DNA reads TGTGCCAGCAGCTTGCCAGGAAACACCATATATTTT.

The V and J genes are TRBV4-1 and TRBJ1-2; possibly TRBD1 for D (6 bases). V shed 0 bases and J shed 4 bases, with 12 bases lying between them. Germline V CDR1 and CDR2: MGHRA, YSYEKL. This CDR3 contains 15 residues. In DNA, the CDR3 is TGCGCCAGCAGCCAAGAACAGGGCCCCGGCTATGGCTACACCTTC. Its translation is CASSQEQGPGYGYTF.

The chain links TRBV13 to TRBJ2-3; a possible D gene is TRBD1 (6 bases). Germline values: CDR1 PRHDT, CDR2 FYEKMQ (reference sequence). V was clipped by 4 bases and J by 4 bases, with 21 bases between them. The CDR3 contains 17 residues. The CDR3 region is CASSSAKQGYLSDTQYF. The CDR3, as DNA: TGTGCCAGCAGCTCGGCGAAACAGGGTTATCTCTCAGATACGCAGTATTTT. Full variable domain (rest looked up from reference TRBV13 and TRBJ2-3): AAGVIQSPRHLIKEKRETATLKCYPIPRHDTVYWYQQGPGQDPQFLISFYEKMQSDKGSIPDRFSAQQFSDYHSELNMSSLELGDSALYFCASSSAKQGYLSDTQYFGPGTRLTVL.

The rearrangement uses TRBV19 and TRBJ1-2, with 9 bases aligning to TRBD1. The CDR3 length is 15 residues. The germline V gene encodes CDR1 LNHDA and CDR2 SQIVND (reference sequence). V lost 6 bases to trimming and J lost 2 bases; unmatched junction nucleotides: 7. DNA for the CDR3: TGTGCCAGTAGCCAACAGGGGGCAAGGAACTATGGCTACACCTTC. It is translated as CASSQQGARNYGYTF.

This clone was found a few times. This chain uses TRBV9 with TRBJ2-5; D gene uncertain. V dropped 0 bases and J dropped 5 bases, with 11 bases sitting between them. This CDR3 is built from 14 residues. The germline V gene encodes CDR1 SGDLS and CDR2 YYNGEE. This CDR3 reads CASSVGPVTETQYF. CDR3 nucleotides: TGTGCCAGCAGCGTAGGCCCGGTTACGGAGACCCAGTACTTC.

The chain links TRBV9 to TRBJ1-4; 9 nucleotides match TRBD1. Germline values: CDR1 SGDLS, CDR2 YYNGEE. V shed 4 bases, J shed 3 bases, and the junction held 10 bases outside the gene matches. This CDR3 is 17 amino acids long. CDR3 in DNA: TGTGCCAGCAGCCCTTTCCGGGACAGGGTTCCTAATGAAAAACTGTTTTTT. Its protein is CASSPFRDRVPNEKLFF.

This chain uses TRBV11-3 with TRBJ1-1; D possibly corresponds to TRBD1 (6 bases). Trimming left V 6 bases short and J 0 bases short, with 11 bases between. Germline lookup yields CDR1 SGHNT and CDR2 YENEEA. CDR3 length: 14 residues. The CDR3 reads CASSSDSMNTEAFF. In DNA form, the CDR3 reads TGTGCCAGCAGTTCGGACAGCATGAACACTGAAGCTTTCTTT.

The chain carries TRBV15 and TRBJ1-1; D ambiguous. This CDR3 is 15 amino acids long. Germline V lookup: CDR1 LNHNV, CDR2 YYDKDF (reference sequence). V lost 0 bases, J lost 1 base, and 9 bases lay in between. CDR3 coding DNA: TGTGCCACCAGCAGAGATCGTCTGCGGAACACTGAAGCTTTCTTT. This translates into CATSRDRLRNTEAFF.

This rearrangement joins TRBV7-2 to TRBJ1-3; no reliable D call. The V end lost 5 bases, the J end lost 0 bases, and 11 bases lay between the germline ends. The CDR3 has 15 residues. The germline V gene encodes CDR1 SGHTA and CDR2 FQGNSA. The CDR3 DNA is TGTGCCAGCAGCCCACACCCCGCCTCTGGAAACACCATATATTTT. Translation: CASSPHPASGNTIYF.

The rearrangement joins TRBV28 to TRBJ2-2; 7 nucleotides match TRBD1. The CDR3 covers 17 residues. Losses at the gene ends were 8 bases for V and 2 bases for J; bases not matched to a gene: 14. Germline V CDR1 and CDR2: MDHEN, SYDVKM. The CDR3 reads CASSAPGDSSNTGELFF. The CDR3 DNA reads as TGTGCCAGCTCCGCACCCGGGGACAGTAGTAACACCGGGGAGCTGTTTTTT.

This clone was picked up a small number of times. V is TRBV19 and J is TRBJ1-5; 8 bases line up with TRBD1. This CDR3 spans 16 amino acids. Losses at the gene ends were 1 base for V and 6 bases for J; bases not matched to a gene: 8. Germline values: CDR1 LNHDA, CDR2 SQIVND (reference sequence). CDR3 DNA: TGTGCCAGTAGTATAGGTAGGACAGGGTTAGGTCAGCCCCAGCATTTT. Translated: CASSIGRTGLGQPQHF.

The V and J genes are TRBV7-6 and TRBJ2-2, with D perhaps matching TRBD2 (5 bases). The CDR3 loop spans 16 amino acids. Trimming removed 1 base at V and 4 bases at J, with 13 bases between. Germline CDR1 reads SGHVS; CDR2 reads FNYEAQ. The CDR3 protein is CASSLGSTGSTGELFF. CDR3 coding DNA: TGTGCCAGCAGCTTAGGGTCTACTGGGAGCACCGGGGAGCTGTTTTTT.

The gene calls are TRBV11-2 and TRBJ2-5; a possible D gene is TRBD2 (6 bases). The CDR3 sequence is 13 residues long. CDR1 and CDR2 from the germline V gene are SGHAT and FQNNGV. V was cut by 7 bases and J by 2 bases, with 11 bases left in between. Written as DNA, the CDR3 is TGTGCCAGCACCCCTGGGAGGCAAGAGACCCAGTACTTC. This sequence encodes CASTPGRQETQYF.

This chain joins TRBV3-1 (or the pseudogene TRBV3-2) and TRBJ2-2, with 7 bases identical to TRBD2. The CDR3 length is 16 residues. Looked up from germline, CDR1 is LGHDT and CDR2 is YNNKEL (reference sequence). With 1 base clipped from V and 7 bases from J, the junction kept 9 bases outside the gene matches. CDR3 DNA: TGTGCCAGCAGCCAAGTGATGCGGGGGTATGTCGGGGAGCTGTTTTTT. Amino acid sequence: CASSQVMRGYVGELFF.

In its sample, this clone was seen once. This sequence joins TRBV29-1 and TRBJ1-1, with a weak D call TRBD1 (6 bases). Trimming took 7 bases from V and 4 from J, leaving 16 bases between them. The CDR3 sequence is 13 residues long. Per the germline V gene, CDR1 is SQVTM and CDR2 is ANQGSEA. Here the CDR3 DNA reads TGCAGCGCGAACAGGGAGGGGGGCACTGAAGCTTTCTTT. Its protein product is CSANREGGTEAFF. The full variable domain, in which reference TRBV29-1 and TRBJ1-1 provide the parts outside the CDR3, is SAVISQKPSRDICQRGTSLTIQCQVDSQVTMMFWYRQQPGQSLTLIATANQGSEATYESGFVIDKFPISRPNLTFSTLTVSNMSPEDSSIYLCSANREGGTEAFFGQGTRLTVV.

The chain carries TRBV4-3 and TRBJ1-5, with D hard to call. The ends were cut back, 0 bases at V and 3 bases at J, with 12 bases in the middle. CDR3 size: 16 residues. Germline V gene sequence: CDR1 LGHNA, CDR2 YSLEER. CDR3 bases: TGCGCCAGCAGCCAAGAAATGAGGCAGCACAATCAGCCCCAGCATTTT. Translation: CASSQEMRQHNQPQHF.

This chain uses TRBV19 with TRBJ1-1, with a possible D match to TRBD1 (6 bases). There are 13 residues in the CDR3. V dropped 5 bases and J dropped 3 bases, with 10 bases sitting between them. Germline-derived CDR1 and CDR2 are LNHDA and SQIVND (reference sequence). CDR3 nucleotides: TGTGCCAGTAGTTGGAAGGGGGACACTGAAGCTTTCTTT. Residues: CASSWKGDTEAFF.

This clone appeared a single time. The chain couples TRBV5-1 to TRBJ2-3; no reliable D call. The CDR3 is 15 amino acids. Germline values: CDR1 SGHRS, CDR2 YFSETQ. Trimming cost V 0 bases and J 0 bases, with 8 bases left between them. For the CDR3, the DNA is TGCGCCAGCAGCTTGGCCTTGACTAGCACAGATACGCAGTATTTT. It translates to CASSLALTSTDTQYF.